These T cell receptor beta chains were read from a single sample in a study of blood T cell repertoires in COVID-19. Measured with immunoSEQ multiplex PCR; TCRdb has only the in-frame clones, and not every one. The sample includes about 180,000 clones, roughly 84% of them seen just once. The sample taken for sequencing was peripheral blood. The source of these receptors is a woman of 80 years or more with active or convalescent COVID-19. CDR3s include the opening cysteine and the closing phenylalanine or tryptophan. The order of the fields is CDR3 protein, CDR3 DNA, D gene, J gene, V gene, clone size. The D gene is left open where the match is weak. Rows give clone size only sometimes, using once, few, many, or a class for an expanded clone.

CASSFRTRGNTEAFF TGCGCCAGCAGCTTCCGGACCAGGGGGAACACTGAAGCTTTCTTT - TRBJ1-1 TRBV5-1 -
CASSLRLNYGYTF TGTGCCAGCAGTTTAAGACTGAACTATGGCTACACCTTC - TRBJ1-2 TRBV28 -
CATSGGGGQETQYF TGCGCCACCAGCGGGGGAGGTGGTCAAGAGACCCAGTACTTC TRBD2 TRBJ2-5 TRBV5-1 -
CATSSRGNQPQHF TGTGCCACCAGCAGCAGGGGGAATCAGCCCCAGCATTTT TRBD1 TRBJ1-5 TRBV15 -
CASSLDSQNGYTF TGTGCCAGCAGCTTAGACAGTCAGAATGGCTACACCTTC - TRBJ1-2 TRBV7-9 -
CASSLGSNQPQHF TGTGCCAGCAGCTTGGGTTCAAATCAGCCCCAGCATTTT - TRBJ1-5 TRBV5-6 -
CASSVGTPSTDTQYF TGTGCCAGCAGCGTCGGGACTCCTAGCACAGATACGCAGTATTTT - TRBJ2-3 TRBV9 -
CASSPTGARPQHF TGTGCCAGTAGTCCGACAGGGGCGCGGCCCCAGCATTTT TRBD1 TRBJ1-5 TRBV19 -
CASRQFPTGAGNTIYF TGCGCCAGCAGACAGTTCCCGACAGGGGCTGGAAACACCATATATTTT TRBD1 TRBJ1-3 TRBV5-1 -
CASSVGDTIYF TGTGCCAGCAGCGTAGGAGACACCATATATTTT - TRBJ1-3 TRBV9 -
CASSLASLAESSYNEQFF TGTGCCAGCAGCTTAGCAAGCCTAGCGGAGAGCTCCTACAATGAGCAGTTCTTC TRBD2 TRBJ2-1 TRBV7-9 -
CASSITSGREYNEQFF TGCGCCAGCAGCATTACTAGCGGGAGGGAATACAATGAGCAGTTCTTC TRBD2 TRBJ2-1 TRBV5-1 once
CASSAGVMNTEAFF TGTGCCAGCAGCGCCGGGGTTATGAACACTGAAGCTTTCTTT - TRBJ1-1 TRBV9 -
CASSQDRGGGPGEQYF TGCGCCAGCAGCCAAGATCGGGGGGGAGGGCCCGGCGAGCAGTACTTC TRBD2 TRBJ2-7 TRBV4-1 few
CASSSAGSSYNEQFF TGTGCCAGCAGTTCAGCCGGGAGCTCCTACAATGAGCAGTTCTTC - TRBJ2-1 TRBV6-5 -
CASSPPGTSSYEQYF TGTGCCAGCTCACCACCAGGGACATCGTCCTACGAGCAGTACTTC - TRBJ2-7 TRBV18 -
CASSAGQGAYNEQFF TGTGCCAGTAGCGCGGGACAGGGGGCCTACAATGAGCAGTTCTTC TRBD1 TRBJ2-1 TRBV19 -
CASSLWGGPNYGYTF TGTGCCAGCAGTTTATGGGGAGGGCCTAACTATGGCTACACCTTC - TRBJ1-2 TRBV28 -
CASTADRLNEKLFF TGTGCCAGCACTGCCGACAGGCTGAATGAAAAACTGTTTTTT - TRBJ1-4 TRBV2 few
CASSQGSGGGETQYF TGTGCCAGCAGCCAAGGCTCGGGGGGAGGGGAGACCCAGTACTTC TRBD2 TRBJ2-5 TRBV3-1/TRBV3-2 -
CASSVRPGNEQFF TGTGCCAGCAGCGTAAGACCAGGGAATGAGCAGTTCTTC - TRBJ2-1 TRBV9 -
CASSLPGSSGEQYF TGCGCCAGCAGCTTGCCCGGGTCCTCGGGGGAGCAGTACTTC - TRBJ2-7 TRBV5-1 -
CSGEFGTGGYNEQFF TGCAGCGGTGAATTTGGGACAGGGGGCTACAATGAGCAGTTCTTC TRBD1 TRBJ2-1 TRBV29-1 -
CASSMGTSGLETQYF TGTGCCAGCAGTATGGGGACTAGCGGGCTTGAGACCCAGTACTTC TRBD2 TRBJ2-5 TRBV27 -
CAISEPPSPQVGNTEAFF TGTGCCATCAGTGAGCCGCCGAGCCCCCAGGTCGGGAACACTGAAGCTTTCTTT - TRBJ1-1 TRBV10-3 -
CASSPSIGGLNTEAFF TGTGCCAGCTCACCAAGTATAGGAGGACTGAACACTGAAGCTTTCTTT - TRBJ1-1 TRBV18 -
CASSEYRAREGYTF TGTGCCAGCAGTGAATACAGGGCTCGTGAGGGCTACACCTTC - TRBJ1-2 TRBV25-1 -
CASSDYEHTQYF TGTGCCAGCAGTGACTATGAGCATACGCAGTATTTT - TRBJ2-3 TRBV25-1 -
CASSRSESYEQYF TGTGCCAGTAGTAGATCGGAGTCCTACGAGCAGTACTTC - TRBJ2-7 TRBV19 -
CASSLTSTGYHTEAFF TGTGCCAGCAGTCTCACCTCTACAGGCTACCACACTGAAGCTTTCTTT - TRBJ1-1 TRBV27 -
CASSRKQVYNEQFF TGTGCCAGCTCACGGAAACAGGTCTACAATGAGCAGTTCTTC - TRBJ2-1 TRBV18 -
CATGVGRGADTQYF TGTGCCACCGGCGTCGGGAGGGGGGCAGATACGCAGTATTTT TRBD2 TRBJ2-3 TRBV15 -
CASSLGGTHTEAFF TGTGCCAGCAGTTTAGGGGGGACCCACACTGAAGCTTTCTTT - TRBJ1-1 TRBV28 -
CASSHPSGRAFDEQYF TGTGCCAGCAGCCACCCTTCCGGGAGGGCCTTCGACGAGCAGTACTTC TRBD2 TRBJ2-7 TRBV3-1/TRBV3-2 -
CASSRTSGTNTGELFF TGCGCCAGCAGCAGGACTAGCGGGACGAACACCGGGGAGCTGTTTTTT TRBD2 TRBJ2-2 TRBV5-1 few
CASSVRSGGRTEAFF TGTGCCAGCAGCGTTCGGAGTGGGGGCCGCACTGAAGCTTTCTTT - TRBJ1-1 TRBV9 -
CASSETGGSYEQYF TGTGCCAGCAGTGAAACGGGAGGATCCTACGAGCAGTACTTC TRBD2 TRBJ2-7 TRBV2 -
CASSTPRDRGYNEQFF TGTGCCAGCAGTACCCCACGGGACAGGGGCTACAATGAGCAGTTCTTC TRBD1 TRBJ2-1 TRBV27 -
CASSPGLANNEQFF TGTGCCAGCAGCCCGGGACTAGCGAATAATGAGCAGTTCTTC TRBD2 TRBJ2-1 TRBV3-1/TRBV3-2 -
CASSLSGRTEAFF TGTGCCAGCAGCTTATCAGGGAGGACTGAAGCTTTCTTT - TRBJ1-1 TRBV7-2 -
CASRGGGRYTF TGTGCCAGCAGAGGAGGTGGAAGGTACACCTTC - TRBJ1-2 TRBV2 few
CASREQGITEAFF TGTGCCAGCAGGGAGCAGGGGATAACTGAAGCTTTCTTT - TRBJ1-1 TRBV6-5 -
CASSESRALYGYTF TGTGCCAGCAGCGAATCCAGGGCTCTCTATGGCTACACCTTC - TRBJ1-2 TRBV7-2 -
CASKGDRVNEKLFF TGTGCCAGCAAGGGGGACAGGGTTAATGAAAAACTGTTTTTT TRBD1 TRBJ1-4 TRBV2 -
CASSLAGANNEQFF TGTGCCAGCAGCCTAGCGGGAGCAAACAATGAGCAGTTCTTC TRBD2 TRBJ2-1 TRBV7-9 -
CASSEALTSGHYEQYF TGTGCCAGCAGTGAAGCGCTGACTAGCGGACATTACGAGCAGTACTTC TRBD2 TRBJ2-7 TRBV2 -
CSAGGGTVAEQYF TGCAGCGCGGGGGGCGGGACAGTGGCCGAGCAGTACTTC - TRBJ2-7 TRBV29-1 -
CASSFQGAGTEAFF TGCGCCAGCAGCTTCCAGGGGGCGGGGACTGAAGCTTTCTTT TRBD1 TRBJ1-1 TRBV5-1 -
CASSETAANTGELFF TGTGCCAGCAGTGAAACGGCGGCAAACACCGGGGAGCTGTTTTTT - TRBJ2-2 TRBV2 -
CASSADRAPTEAFF TGCGCCAGCAGCGCCGACAGGGCACCGACTGAAGCTTTCTTT TRBD1 TRBJ1-1 TRBV5-1 -
CASSLTWTGGRTDTQYF TGTGCCAGCAGCCTCACATGGACAGGGGGCCGAACAGATACGCAGTATTTT TRBD1 TRBJ2-3 TRBV11-2 -
CASSLHYRGTYEQYF TGTGCCAGCAGCTTACATTATAGGGGGACCTACGAGCAGTACTTC - TRBJ2-7 TRBV7-2 -
CASSQEVTRRELFQTQYF TGCGCCAGCAGCCAAGAAGTTACGCGGCGGGAGCTCTTCCAGACCCAGTACTTC TRBD2 TRBJ2-5 TRBV4-1 -
CASGLVRGGTYQETQYF TGTGCTAGTGGTTTGGTACGGGGGGGAACGTACCAAGAGACCCAGTACTTC TRBD2 TRBJ2-5 TRBV12-5 -
CASSDTDRGGKLFF TGTGCCAGCAGTGACACGGACAGGGGGGGAAAACTGTTTTTT TRBD1 TRBJ1-4 TRBV25-1 -
CASSRTPYMDSNTEAFF TGCGCCAGCAGTCGCACCCCCTACATGGACAGCAACACTGAAGCTTTCTTT - TRBJ1-1 TRBV10-1 -
CASTPRTGNTEAFF TGTGCCAGTACCCCAAGGACAGGGAACACTGAAGCTTTCTTT TRBD1 TRBJ1-1 TRBV19 -
CASSPSGSNQPQHF TGTGCCAGCTCACCATCAGGGAGCAATCAGCCCCAGCATTTT - TRBJ1-5 TRBV18 -